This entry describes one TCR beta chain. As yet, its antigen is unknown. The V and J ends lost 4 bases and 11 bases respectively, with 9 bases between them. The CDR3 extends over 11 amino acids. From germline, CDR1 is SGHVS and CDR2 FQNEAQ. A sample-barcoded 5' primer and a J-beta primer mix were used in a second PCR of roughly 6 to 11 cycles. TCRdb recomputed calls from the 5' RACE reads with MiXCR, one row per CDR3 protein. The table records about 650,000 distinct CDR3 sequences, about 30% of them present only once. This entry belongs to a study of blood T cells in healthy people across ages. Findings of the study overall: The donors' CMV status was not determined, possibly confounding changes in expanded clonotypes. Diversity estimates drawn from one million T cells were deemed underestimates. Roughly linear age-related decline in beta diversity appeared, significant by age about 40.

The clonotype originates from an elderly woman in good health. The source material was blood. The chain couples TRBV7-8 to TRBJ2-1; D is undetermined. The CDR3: CASSSDSKQFF. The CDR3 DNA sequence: TGTGCCAGCAGCTCTGATTCTAAGCAGTTCTTC.